This T cell receptor (beta chain) was sequenced in a study of T cells in Graves' hyperthyroidism and ophthalmopathy. Study-level background: Upon initial diagnosis and before any treatment, peripheral blood was collected.

RNA transcripts gave rise to amplified TCR beta CDR3 regions. TCR CDR3 underwent first-round RT-PCR with the HTBI primer set. TCRdb analysed the multiplex PCR reads with MiXCR anew, one entry per CDR3 protein. The sample lists 600,000 to 850,000 distinct CDR3 sequences; around 20% were seen once. Among the patients, aged 18 to 65, hyperthyroidism was newly diagnosed and had lasted under 2 months. Together with thyroid ultrasound, orbital computed tomography, serum thyroxine and TRAb, clinical symptoms were used for diagnoses. It was 8 to 10 ml of fresh peripheral blood that supplied the PBMCs. Ten or more counts support this clonotype. Sequencing was done on a sample of blood. This TCR derives from a woman in her forties or fifties with Graves' hyperthyroidism that later progressed to Graves' ophthalmopathy.

DNA of the CDR3: TGCGCCAGCAGCCAAGACCCGGACAGGAACACCGGGGAGCTGTTTTTT. Its translation is CASSQDPDRNTGELFF. V usage is TRBV4-1 and J usage is TRBJ2-2, with TRBD1 as a possible D gene (6 bases). Trimming took off 0 bases at V and 1 base at J, with 9 bases between the two ends. Germline-derived CDR1 and CDR2 are MGHRA and YSYEKL. The CDR3 has 16 amino acids.